This paragraph covers one T cell receptor beta chain sequence. This sample is drawn from a study of blood T cell repertoires in COVID-19. Background on the study: Whether acute or convalescent, the COVID-19 samples came from the United States, Italy and Spain. Sample material is recorded as cDNA or gDNA derived from T cells, B-cell-depleted T cells, or PBMCs.

Here immunoSEQ multiplex PCR was the method, and the copy in TCRdb shows in-frame clones only, minus some. The sample carries around 190,000 clones, around 83% recorded once. The J segment lost 9 bases and the V segment lost 3 bases, leaving 14 bases of the junction unmatched. Germline V lookup: CDR1 LGHDT, CDR2 YNNKEL (reference sequence). The length of the CDR3 is 17 residues. The clonotype was recovered from a woman in her sixties or seventies with acute or convalescent COVID-19. J is TRBJ1-6 and V is TRBV3-1 (or the pseudogene TRBV3-2), with TRBD1 identical over 7 bases. The material sequenced was peripheral blood. The CDR3 sequence: CASSQTGRGSHSSPLHF. The CDR3 bases are TGTGCCAGCAGCCAGACAGGGCGGGGAAGCCATAGTTCACCCCTCCACTTT.